The rows below give T cell receptor beta chains drawn from one sample of a study of PD-1 blockade in classical Hodgkin lymphoma. Measured with immunoSEQ multiplex PCR; TCRdb has only the in-frame clones, and not every one. The data contain approximately 26,000 clones, about 80% of them singletons. The sequenced sample was peripheral blood mononuclear cells (PBMCs), obtained before the second cycle of nivolumab. The receptor set was obtained from a human donor with classical Hodgkin lymphoma. The CDR3 runs from the conserved cysteine through the conserved F or W. The order of the fields is clone size, D gene, V gene, J gene, CDR3 DNA, CDR3 protein. A D gene is named only where the DNA matches it firmly. Only some rows state a clone size, as once, few, many or a class for expanded clones.

abundance: once
d_gene: -
v_gene: TRBV7-6
j_gene: TRBJ2-2
CDR3nt: TGTGCCAGCAGCCTCCCCCCCGCAGGGTCCTTCCGCGGGGAGCTGTTTTTT
CDR3aa: CASSLPPAGSFRGELFF

abundance: -
d_gene: -
v_gene: TRBV2
j_gene: TRBJ1-1
CDR3nt: TGTGCCAGCAGTGTCCGGGGCAGAGAGGCTTTCTTT
CDR3aa: CASSVRGREAFF

abundance: once
d_gene: TRBD1
v_gene: TRBV18
j_gene: TRBJ1-3
CDR3nt: TGTGCCAGCTACGGACAGGGGGAACACTCTGGAAACACCATATATTTT
CDR3aa: CASYGQGEHSGNTIYF

abundance: -
d_gene: TRBD1
v_gene: TRBV10-3
j_gene: TRBJ2-7
CDR3nt: TGTGCCATCAGTTGGGACAGGGCCGAAGAGCAGTACTTC
CDR3aa: CAISWDRAEEQYF

abundance: -
d_gene: -
v_gene: TRBV2
j_gene: TRBJ2-1
CDR3nt: TGTGCCAGCGGCCAGGACATGAGCTCCTACAATGAGCAGTTCTTC
CDR3aa: CASGQDMSSYNEQFF

abundance: -
d_gene: -
v_gene: TRBV29-1
j_gene: TRBJ2-7
CDR3nt: TGCAGCGTTGTCGGTTCGTCACAGAAAGCCTACGAGCAGTACTTC
CDR3aa: CSVVGSSQKAYEQYF

abundance: -
d_gene: TRBD2
v_gene: TRBV5-6
j_gene: TRBJ2-3
CDR3nt: TGTGCCAGCACCTTGAGGATGTGGGGGAGGGCCGCAGATACGCAGTATTTT
CDR3aa: CASTLRMWGRAADTQYF

abundance: -
d_gene: -
v_gene: TRBV4-1
j_gene: TRBJ1-2
CDR3nt: TGCGCCAGCAGCCAAGTGGGAAGTCCCTATGGCTACACCTTC
CDR3aa: CASSQVGSPYGYTF

abundance: once
d_gene: -
v_gene: TRBV2
j_gene: TRBJ2-1
CDR3nt: TGTGCCAGCAGCGGGTACAATGAGCAGTTCTTC
CDR3aa: CASSGYNEQFF

abundance: few
d_gene: -
v_gene: TRBV7-6
j_gene: TRBJ2-7
CDR3nt: TGTGCCAGCAGCCTGACCATACCCGGAGGGGTATACGAGCAGTACTTC
CDR3aa: CASSLTIPGGVYEQYF

abundance: -
d_gene: -
v_gene: TRBV12-5
j_gene: TRBJ1-1
CDR3nt: TGTGCTAGTGTCTTCAACTTGGGGGGTATCAACACTGAAGCTTTCTTT
CDR3aa: CASVFNLGGINTEAFF

abundance: -
d_gene: -
v_gene: TRBV5-1
j_gene: TRBJ1-1
CDR3nt: TGCGCCAGCAGCCTCCAGGGCCCCTCGAACACTGAAGCTTTCTTT
CDR3aa: CASSLQGPSNTEAFF

abundance: few
d_gene: -
v_gene: TRBV7-2
j_gene: TRBJ2-3
CDR3nt: TGTGCCAGCAGCTTGGGACTCATTATTACGCAGTATTTT
CDR3aa: CASSLGLIITQYF

abundance: -
d_gene: TRBD2
v_gene: TRBV19
j_gene: TRBJ2-3
CDR3nt: TGTGCCAGTGGGCCTAGCGGGAGTTTCACAGATACGCAGTATTTT
CDR3aa: CASGPSGSFTDTQYF

abundance: few
d_gene: -
v_gene: TRBV19
j_gene: TRBJ1-5
CDR3nt: TGTGCCAGTAGCGAACAGGGTTCCGAAGATCAGCCCCAGCATTTT
CDR3aa: CASSEQGSEDQPQHF

abundance: -
d_gene: -
v_gene: TRBV7-9
j_gene: TRBJ2-7
CDR3nt: TGTGCCAGCAGCACCCCGGACAGCCCTTACGAGCAGTACTTC
CDR3aa: CASSTPDSPYEQYF

abundance: medium-sized
d_gene: -
v_gene: TRBV20-1
j_gene: TRBJ2-1
CDR3nt: TGCATAGTGAGGCGGGCGCATGAGCAGTTCTTC
CDR3aa: CIVRRAHEQFF

abundance: -
d_gene: TRBD2
v_gene: TRBV7-6
j_gene: TRBJ2-1
CDR3nt: TGTGCCAGCAGCTTCTCCGGGAGGGATGAGCAGTTCTTC
CDR3aa: CASSFSGRDEQFF

abundance: once
d_gene: -
v_gene: TRBV28
j_gene: TRBJ2-5
CDR3nt: TGTGCCAGCACCTCAAGGGGGGGAGGTGTAAAGACCCAGTACTTC
CDR3aa: CASTSRGGGVKTQYF

abundance: -
d_gene: -
v_gene: TRBV6-6
j_gene: TRBJ1-6
CDR3nt: TGTGCCAGCAGCTGGGGAGGGGCGGGTTCACCCCTCCACTTT
CDR3aa: CASSWGGAGSPLHF

abundance: -
d_gene: TRBD2
v_gene: TRBV28
j_gene: TRBJ2-3
CDR3nt: TGTGCCAGCAGATATAATAGCGGGAGGGGCACAGATACGCAGTATTTT
CDR3aa: CASRYNSGRGTDTQYF

abundance: -
d_gene: TRBD1
v_gene: TRBV9
j_gene: TRBJ2-6
CDR3nt: TGTGCCAGCAGCGTCCAGGGGGTATCTGGGGCCAACGTCCTGACTTTC
CDR3aa: CASSVQGVSGANVLTF

abundance: -
d_gene: -
v_gene: TRBV10-2
j_gene: TRBJ1-1
CDR3nt: TGCGCCAGCAGCCGTTACAGAGAGAACACTGAAGCTTTCTTT
CDR3aa: CASSRYRENTEAFF

abundance: -
d_gene: TRBD2
v_gene: TRBV7-2
j_gene: TRBJ2-3
CDR3nt: TGTGCCAGCAACCCTGGAAGACTAGCGTTCCCTAGCACAGATACGCAGTATTTT
CDR3aa: CASNPGRLAFPSTDTQYF

abundance: -
d_gene: TRBD1
v_gene: TRBV6-1
j_gene: TRBJ1-4
CDR3nt: TGTGCCAGCAGTACAGGGGAAGCTAATGAAAAACTGTTTTTT
CDR3aa: CASSTGEANEKLFF

abundance: -
d_gene: TRBD1
v_gene: TRBV6-4
j_gene: TRBJ1-1
CDR3nt: TGTGCCAGCAACACGGACAGGGGAAGCACTGAAGCTTTCTTT
CDR3aa: CASNTDRGSTEAFF

abundance: -
d_gene: TRBD1
v_gene: TRBV28
j_gene: TRBJ1-2
CDR3nt: TGTGCCAGCAGCTACCAAGACAGGGACTATGGCTACACCTTC
CDR3aa: CASSYQDRDYGYTF

abundance: large
d_gene: TRBD1
v_gene: TRBV5-8
j_gene: TRBJ2-7
CDR3nt: TGTGCCAGCAGCCCGGCAGGGGGACAGCACTACGAGCAGTACTTC
CDR3aa: CASSPAGGQHYEQYF

abundance: -
d_gene: TRBD1
v_gene: TRBV19
j_gene: TRBJ2-3
CDR3nt: TGTGCCAGTAGTGCCTCCGGGACAGGGGGCACAGATACGCAGTATTTT
CDR3aa: CASSASGTGGTDTQYF

abundance: once
d_gene: -
v_gene: TRBV5-1
j_gene: TRBJ2-7
CDR3nt: TGCGCCAGCAGGACCGGACTCTCGAACGCCTACGAGCAGTACTTC
CDR3aa: CASRTGLSNAYEQYF

abundance: -
d_gene: -
v_gene: TRBV6-1
j_gene: TRBJ1-5
CDR3nt: TGTGCCAGCAGTCTATTACGATCAAATCAGCCCCAGCATTTT
CDR3aa: CASSLLRSNQPQHF

abundance: -
d_gene: -
v_gene: TRBV27
j_gene: TRBJ2-1
CDR3nt: TGTGCCAGCAGTTTTCTGTGGGGAGAGCAGTTCTTC
CDR3aa: CASSFLWGEQFF

abundance: -
d_gene: -
v_gene: TRBV12-5
j_gene: TRBJ2-7
CDR3nt: TGTGCTAGTGGTCTCCGGACTGAAGAGCAGTACTTC
CDR3aa: CASGLRTEEQYF

abundance: -
d_gene: TRBD1
v_gene: TRBV12-5
j_gene: TRBJ1-5
CDR3nt: TGTGCTAGTGGTTTGGGGACAGGGCCTCATCAGCCCCAGCATTTT
CDR3aa: CASGLGTGPHQPQHF

abundance: -
d_gene: -
v_gene: TRBV28
j_gene: TRBJ1-5
CDR3nt: TGTGCCAGCAGTTTATTGGGGGAACTCAATCAGCCCCAGCATTTT
CDR3aa: CASSLLGELNQPQHF

abundance: -
d_gene: TRBD1
v_gene: TRBV9
j_gene: TRBJ2-2
CDR3nt: TGTGCCAGCAGCGGATCCCACAGGGGTAACACCGGGGAGCTGTTTTTT
CDR3aa: CASSGSHRGNTGELFF

abundance: few
d_gene: -
v_gene: TRBV19
j_gene: TRBJ2-5
CDR3nt: TGTGCCAGTAGTATGGGGATCTTCGCAGAGGAGACCCAGTACTTC
CDR3aa: CASSMGIFAEETQYF

abundance: -
d_gene: -
v_gene: TRBV4-2
j_gene: TRBJ1-2
CDR3nt: TGTGCCAGCAGCCAGGGAAACTATGGCTACACCTTC
CDR3aa: CASSQGNYGYTF

abundance: once
d_gene: TRBD2
v_gene: TRBV10-3
j_gene: TRBJ2-5
CDR3nt: TGTGCCATCAGGCCGGGACTAGCGGGAAGTGAGACCCAGTACTTC
CDR3aa: CAIRPGLAGSETQYF

abundance: -
d_gene: -
v_gene: TRBV11-1
j_gene: TRBJ2-6
CDR3nt: TGTGCCAGCAGCGGCGACAGACACTCTGGGGCCAACGTCCTGACTTTC
CDR3aa: CASSGDRHSGANVLTF

abundance: -
d_gene: TRBD1
v_gene: TRBV7-9
j_gene: TRBJ1-1
CDR3nt: TGTGCCAGCAGCGAGGGACAGACAGCTTTCTTT
CDR3aa: CASSEGQTAFF

abundance: -
d_gene: -
v_gene: TRBV6-5
j_gene: TRBJ1-4
CDR3nt: TGTGCCAGCAGTATTGGGGCTAATGAAAAACTGTTTTTT
CDR3aa: CASSIGANEKLFF

abundance: -
d_gene: -
v_gene: TRBV28
j_gene: TRBJ2-7
CDR3nt: TGTGCCAGCAGTGAGTACTACGAGCAGTACTTC
CDR3aa: CASSEYYEQYF

abundance: -
d_gene: TRBD1
v_gene: TRBV11-2
j_gene: TRBJ1-1
CDR3nt: TGTGCCAGCAGCTCGGACAGGGGTGGGACTGAAGCTTTCTTT
CDR3aa: CASSSDRGGTEAFF

abundance: -
d_gene: -
v_gene: TRBV18
j_gene: TRBJ2-7
CDR3nt: TGTGCCAGCTCCCTACTCGACAGGGAGGGGGAGCAGTACTTC
CDR3aa: CASSLLDREGEQYF

abundance: -
d_gene: -
v_gene: TRBV13
j_gene: TRBJ2-1
CDR3nt: TGTGCCAGCAGCTTAGAGGGCTACAATGAGCAGTTCTTC
CDR3aa: CASSLEGYNEQFF

abundance: -
d_gene: TRBD2
v_gene: TRBV7-8
j_gene: TRBJ2-3
CDR3nt: TGTGCCAGCAGCTTAGTCGCGACTAGCGGAGCTAGCACAGATACGCAGTATTTT
CDR3aa: CASSLVATSGASTDTQYF

abundance: -
d_gene: -
v_gene: TRBV6-5
j_gene: TRBJ2-2
CDR3nt: TGTGCCAGCACCCGGAGCAGGGTGAACACCGGGGAGCTGTTTTTT
CDR3aa: CASTRSRVNTGELFF

abundance: -
d_gene: TRBD1
v_gene: TRBV19
j_gene: TRBJ2-6
CDR3nt: TGTGCCAGTCGCGGCCTGGGACAGGCTTCTGGGGCCAACGTCCTGACTTTC
CDR3aa: CASRGLGQASGANVLTF

abundance: -
d_gene: -
v_gene: TRBV5-6
j_gene: TRBJ2-7
CDR3nt: TGTGCCCTTTGGGCGGGACCGGACGAGCAGTACTTC
CDR3aa: CALWAGPDEQYF

abundance: once
d_gene: -
v_gene: TRBV15
j_gene: TRBJ2-5
CDR3nt: TGTGCCACCAGCAGAGATTACGGGTTACGAGAGACCCAGTACTTC
CDR3aa: CATSRDYGLRETQYF